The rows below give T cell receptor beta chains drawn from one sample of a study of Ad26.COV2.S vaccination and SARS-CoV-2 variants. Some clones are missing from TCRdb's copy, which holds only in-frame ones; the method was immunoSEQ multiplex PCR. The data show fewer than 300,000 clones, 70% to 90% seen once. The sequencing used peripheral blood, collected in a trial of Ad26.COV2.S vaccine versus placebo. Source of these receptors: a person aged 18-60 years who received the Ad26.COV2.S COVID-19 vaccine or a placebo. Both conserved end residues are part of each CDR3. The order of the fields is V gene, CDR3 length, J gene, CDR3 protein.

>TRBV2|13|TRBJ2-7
CASTDGYSYEQYF
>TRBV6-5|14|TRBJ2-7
CASSPGSRSYEQYF
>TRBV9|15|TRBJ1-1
CASSVGGVANTEAFF
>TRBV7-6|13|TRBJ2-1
CASSSRQGNEQFF
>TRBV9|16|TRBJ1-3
CASSVRTGGPGNTIYF
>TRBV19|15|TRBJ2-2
CASSMAQVGTGELFF
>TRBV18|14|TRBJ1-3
CASSTTVAGNTIYF
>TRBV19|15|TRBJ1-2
CASSRWGQNYYGYTF
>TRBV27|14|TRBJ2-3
CASRRQGSADTQYF
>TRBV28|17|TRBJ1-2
CASNTGGTELTNYGYTF
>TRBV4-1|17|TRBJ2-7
CASSRPAGQGNDYEQYF
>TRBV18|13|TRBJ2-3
CASSPQDLPTQYF
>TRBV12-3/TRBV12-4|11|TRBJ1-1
CASSRGTEAFF
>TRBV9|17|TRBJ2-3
CASSPRDQGGSTDTQYF
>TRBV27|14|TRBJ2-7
CASSSLAATYEQYF
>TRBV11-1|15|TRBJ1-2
CASSFYSEANYGYTF
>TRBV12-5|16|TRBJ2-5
CASGDGAGGRGETQYF
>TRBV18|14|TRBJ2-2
CASSPGTDTGELFF
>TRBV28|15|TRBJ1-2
CASSRHPGATDGYTF
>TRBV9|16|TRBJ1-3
CASSVVSHSSGNTIYF
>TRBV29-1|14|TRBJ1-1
CSVARRDPGAEAFF
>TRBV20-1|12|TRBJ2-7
CSASEMIYEQYF
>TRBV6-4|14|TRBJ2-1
CASSAGQDYNEQFF
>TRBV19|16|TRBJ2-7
CASSLSLGGISYEQYF
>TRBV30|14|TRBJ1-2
CAWSVRGQGSGYTF
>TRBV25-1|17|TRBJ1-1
CASSVGTGGGWNTEAFF
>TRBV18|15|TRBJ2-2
CASSPLDRATGELFF
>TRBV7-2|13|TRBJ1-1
CASSPRGWTEAFF
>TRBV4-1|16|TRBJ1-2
CASSQDLAGANYGYTF
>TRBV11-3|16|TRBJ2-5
CASSLGPGQVEETQYF
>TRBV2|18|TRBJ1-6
CASSEWNYVSSYNSPLHF
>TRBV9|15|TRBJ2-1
CASSQVGSSYNEQFF
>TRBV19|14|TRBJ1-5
CASSIGTFSQPQHF
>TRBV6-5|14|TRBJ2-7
CASKMDSSSYEQYF
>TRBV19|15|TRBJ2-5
CASKDRPAEGETQYF
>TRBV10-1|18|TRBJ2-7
CATNPGAGGYPPGYEQYF
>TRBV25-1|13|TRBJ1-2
CASRQGGVGGYTF
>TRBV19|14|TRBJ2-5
CATLDRASQETQYF